Listed below are T cell receptor beta chains from one sample, sequenced in a study of human T cells and chemical hapten exposure. TCRdb re-called the RACE reads through MiXCR, storing one row per CDR3 protein. The sample gives 75,000 to 100,000 distinct CDR3 sequences, about 8.7% of which show up once; roughly 3.1% is in the top ten. Sequencing was performed on whole blood. The receptor source for this set is a female donor in good health. Some clones in this sample may be carry-over from other donors' samples. Each CDR3 is given with its conserved first and last residue.

length	V	CDR3
18	TRBV28	CASSLGLAGGPVEDTQYF
14	TRBV20-1	CSAVWDSKLYEQYF
15	TRBV20-1	CSARQLAISYDEQYF
12	TRBV29-1	CSVEDVSYAQYF
13	TRBV12-5	CASGRQEDTEAFF
14	TRBV28	CASSRTGSTGELFF
13	TRBV5-5	CASSSSPRGAQHF
14	TRBV28	CASSSGTPNYGYTF
12	TRBV29-1	CSVGAGVDEQYF
16	TRBV5-6	CASSRPGGLWDNEQFF
20	TRBV4-1	CASSHPSGTGVLLAKNIQYF
15	TRBV6-5	CASSYSFQSNYGYTF
14	TRBV7-2	CASSENRGLYEQYF
14	TRBV7-9	CANHRDKYTGELFF
15	TRBV7-3	CASSERQGSQETQYF
15	TRBV27	CASSSRDSFSYEQYF